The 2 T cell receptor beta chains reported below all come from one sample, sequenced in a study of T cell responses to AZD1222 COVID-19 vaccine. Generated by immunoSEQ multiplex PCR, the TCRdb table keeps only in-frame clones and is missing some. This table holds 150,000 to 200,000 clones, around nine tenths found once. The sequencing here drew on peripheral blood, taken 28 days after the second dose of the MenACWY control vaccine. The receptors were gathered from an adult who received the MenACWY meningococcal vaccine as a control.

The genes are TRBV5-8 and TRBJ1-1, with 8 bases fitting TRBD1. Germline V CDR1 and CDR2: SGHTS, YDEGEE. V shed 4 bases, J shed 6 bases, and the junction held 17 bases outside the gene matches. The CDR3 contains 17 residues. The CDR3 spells CASSGAGHRGKGAEAFF. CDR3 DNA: TGTGCCAGCAGCGGGGCGGGTCACAGGGGGAAAGGGGCTGAAGCTTTCTTT.

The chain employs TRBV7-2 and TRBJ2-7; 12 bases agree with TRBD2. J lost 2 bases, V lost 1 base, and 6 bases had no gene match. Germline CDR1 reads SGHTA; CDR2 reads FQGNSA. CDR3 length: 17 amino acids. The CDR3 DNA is TGTGCCAGCAGCTTAGGGGGACTAGCGGGTTTAACCTACGAGCAGTACTTC. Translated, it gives CASSLGGLAGLTYEQYF.